One sample yielded the 3 T cell receptor beta chains listed below, sequenced in a study of blood T cell repertoires in COVID-19. TCRdb keeps only in-frame clones here, not all; method: immunoSEQ multiplex PCR. Of 65,000 to 95,000 clones detected, about 73% appear once; the ten largest clones hold approximately 5.7%. Sequencing input: peripheral blood. These receptor sequences come from a man aged 45 to 65 with active or convalescent COVID-19.

This clone was counted a few times. The rearrangement joins TRBV5-6 to TRBJ1-6, with 10 bases aligning to TRBD1. CDR1 is SGHDT and CDR2 is YYEEEE in the germline V gene. There are 15 residues in the CDR3. V was pared by 5 bases and J by 9 bases, with 8 bases of the junction left unmatched. The CDR3 DNA reads TGTGCCAGCAGAAGCGACCGGGACAGGGGTTCACCCCTCCACTTT. Translation: CASRSDRDRGSPLHF.

CDR3 region: CASRERTGIFIVGYGYTF. The CDR3 coding sequence is TGTGCCAGCAGGGAACGGACAGGGATATTTATCGTTGGCTATGGCTACACCTTC. The chain combines TRBV2 with TRBJ1-2, with TRBD1 matching 8 bases. Germline CDR1 SNHLY, CDR2 FYNNEI. The CDR3 is 18 residues long. The V gene end was trimmed by 6 bases and the J gene end by 4 bases; junction bases not matched to a gene: 19.

This clone was observed a handful of times. The rearrangement links TRBV11-2 to TRBJ1-3; TRBD1 might be the D (6 bases). The V gene's germline CDR1 is SGHAT and CDR2 FQNNGV. The ends were cut back, 3 bases at V and 0 bases at J, with 18 bases in the middle. This CDR3 has 18 residues. CDR3 nucleotide sequence: TGTGCCAGCAGCTTGCGGAGGGGGGGAATTGGCTCTGGAAACACCATATATTTT. It encodes CASSLRRGGIGSGNTIYF.